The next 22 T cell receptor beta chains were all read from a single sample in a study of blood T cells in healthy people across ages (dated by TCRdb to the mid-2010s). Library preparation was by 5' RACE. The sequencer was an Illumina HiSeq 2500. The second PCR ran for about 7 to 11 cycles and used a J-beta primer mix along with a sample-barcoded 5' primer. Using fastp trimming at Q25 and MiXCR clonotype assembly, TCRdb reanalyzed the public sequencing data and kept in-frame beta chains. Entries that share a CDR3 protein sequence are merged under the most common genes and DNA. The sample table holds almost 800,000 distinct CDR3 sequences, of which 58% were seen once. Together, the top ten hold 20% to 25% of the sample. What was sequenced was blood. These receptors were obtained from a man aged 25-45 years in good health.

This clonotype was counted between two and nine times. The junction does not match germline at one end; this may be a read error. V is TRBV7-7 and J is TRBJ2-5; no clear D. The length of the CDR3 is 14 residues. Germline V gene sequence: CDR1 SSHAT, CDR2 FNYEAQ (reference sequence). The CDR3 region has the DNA TGTGCTAGCAGCTTAGAAGGGAACCAAGAGACCCAGTACTTC. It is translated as CASSLEGNQETQYF.

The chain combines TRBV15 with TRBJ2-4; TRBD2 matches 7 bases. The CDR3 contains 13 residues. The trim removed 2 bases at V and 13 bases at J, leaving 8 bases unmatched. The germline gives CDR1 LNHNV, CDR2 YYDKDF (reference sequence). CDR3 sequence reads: CATSRSLAGEQYF. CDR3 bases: TGTGCCACCAGCAGATCGCTCGCGGGAGAGCAGTACTTC.

The DNA of the CDR3 is TGTGCCACCGCGCGGGAGGCCGGGGATACGCAGTATTTT. Translated: CATAREAGDTQYF. V gene TRBV24-1 combines with J gene TRBJ2-3, with 8 bases lining up with TRBD2. Looked up from germline, CDR1 is KGHDR and CDR2 is SFDVKD. CDR3 length equals 13 residues. Trimming took 9 bases from V and 6 from J; bases not matched to a gene: 7.

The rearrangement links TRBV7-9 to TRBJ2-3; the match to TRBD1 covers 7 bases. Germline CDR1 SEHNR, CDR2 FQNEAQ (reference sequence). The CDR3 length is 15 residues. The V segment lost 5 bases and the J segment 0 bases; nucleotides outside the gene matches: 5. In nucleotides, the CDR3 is TGTGCCAGCAGCGCCGGGACAGTTAGCACAGATACGCAGTATTTT. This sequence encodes CASSAGTVSTDTQYF.

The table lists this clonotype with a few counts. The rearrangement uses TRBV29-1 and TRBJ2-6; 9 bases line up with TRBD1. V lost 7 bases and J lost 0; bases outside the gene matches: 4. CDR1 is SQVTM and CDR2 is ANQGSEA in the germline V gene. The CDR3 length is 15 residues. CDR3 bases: TGCAGCGAGGGACAGGGACTCTCTGGGGCCAACGTCCTGACTTTC. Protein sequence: CSEGQGLSGANVLTF.

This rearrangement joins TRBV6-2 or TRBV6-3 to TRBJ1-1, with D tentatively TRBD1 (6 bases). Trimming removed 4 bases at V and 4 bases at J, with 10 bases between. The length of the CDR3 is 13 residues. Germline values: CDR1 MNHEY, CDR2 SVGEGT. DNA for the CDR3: TGTGCCAGCAGTTCCGGGGGCGTCACTGAAGCTTTCTTT. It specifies CASSSGGVTEAFF.

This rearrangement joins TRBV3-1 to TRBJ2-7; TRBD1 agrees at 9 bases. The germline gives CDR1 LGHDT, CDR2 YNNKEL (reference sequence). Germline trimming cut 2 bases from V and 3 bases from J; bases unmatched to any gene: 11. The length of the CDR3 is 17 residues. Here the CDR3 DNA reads TGTGCCAGCAGCCAAAAGGGACAGGGACGGAAACACTACGAGCAGTACTTC. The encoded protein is CASSQKGQGRKHYEQYF.

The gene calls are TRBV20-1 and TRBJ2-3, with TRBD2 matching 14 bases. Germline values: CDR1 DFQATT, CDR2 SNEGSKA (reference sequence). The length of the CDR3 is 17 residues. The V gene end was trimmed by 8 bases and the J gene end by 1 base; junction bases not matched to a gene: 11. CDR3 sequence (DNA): TGCAGTTCACCGGGACTAGCGGGAGTGTGGGGCACAGATACGCAGTATTTT. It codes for CSSPGLAGVWGTDTQYF.

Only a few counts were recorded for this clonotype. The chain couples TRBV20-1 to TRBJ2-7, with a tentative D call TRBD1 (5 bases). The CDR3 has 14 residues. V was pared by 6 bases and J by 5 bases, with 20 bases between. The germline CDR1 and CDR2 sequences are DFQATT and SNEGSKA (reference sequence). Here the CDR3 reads CSAQTPQGTHEQYF. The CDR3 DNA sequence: TGCAGTGCACAGACCCCCCAGGGCACCCACGAGCAGTACTTC.

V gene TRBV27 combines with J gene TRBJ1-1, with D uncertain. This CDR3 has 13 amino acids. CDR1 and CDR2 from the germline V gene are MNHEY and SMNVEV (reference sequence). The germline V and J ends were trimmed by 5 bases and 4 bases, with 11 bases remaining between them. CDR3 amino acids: CASSVWGSTEAFF. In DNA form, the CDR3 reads TGTGCCAGCAGTGTATGGGGTTCCACTGAAGCTTTCTTT.

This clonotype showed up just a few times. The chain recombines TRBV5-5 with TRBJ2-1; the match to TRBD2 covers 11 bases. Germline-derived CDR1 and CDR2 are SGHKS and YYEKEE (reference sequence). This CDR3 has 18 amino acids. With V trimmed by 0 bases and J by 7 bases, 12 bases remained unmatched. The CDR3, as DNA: TGTGCCAGCAGCTTGGCCCTGAAAGTAGCGGGGGGGCATAATGAGCAGTTCTTC. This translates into CASSLALKVAGGHNEQFF. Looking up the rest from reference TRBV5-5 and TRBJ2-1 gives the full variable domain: DAGVTQSPTHLIKTRGQQVTLRCSPISGHKSVSWYQQVLGQGPQFIFQYYEKEERGRGNFPDRFSARQFPNYSSELNVNALLLGDSALYLCASSLALKVAGGHNEQFFGPGTRLTVL.

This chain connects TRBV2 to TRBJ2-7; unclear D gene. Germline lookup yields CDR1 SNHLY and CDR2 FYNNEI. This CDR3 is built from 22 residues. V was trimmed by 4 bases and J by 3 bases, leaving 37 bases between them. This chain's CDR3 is CASSVIQRLTNFITPWNYEQYF. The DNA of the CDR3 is TGTGCCAGCAGTGTCATACAACGTCTTACGAATTTTATTACGCCATGGAACTACGAGCAGTACTTC.

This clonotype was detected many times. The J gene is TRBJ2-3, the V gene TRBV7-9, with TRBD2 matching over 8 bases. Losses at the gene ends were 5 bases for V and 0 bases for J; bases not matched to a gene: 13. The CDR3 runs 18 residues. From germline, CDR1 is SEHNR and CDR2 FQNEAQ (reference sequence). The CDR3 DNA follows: TGTGCCAGCAGCACCCTTCCTGAACTAGCGGTTAGCACAGATACGCAGTATTTT. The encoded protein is CASSTLPELAVSTDTQYF.

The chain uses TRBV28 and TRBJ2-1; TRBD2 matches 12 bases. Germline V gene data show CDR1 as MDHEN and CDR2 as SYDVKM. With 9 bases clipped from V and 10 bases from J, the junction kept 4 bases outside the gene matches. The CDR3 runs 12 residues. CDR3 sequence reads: CASPGTSGEQFF. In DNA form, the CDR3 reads TGTGCCAGTCCCGGGACTAGCGGGGAGCAGTTCTTC.

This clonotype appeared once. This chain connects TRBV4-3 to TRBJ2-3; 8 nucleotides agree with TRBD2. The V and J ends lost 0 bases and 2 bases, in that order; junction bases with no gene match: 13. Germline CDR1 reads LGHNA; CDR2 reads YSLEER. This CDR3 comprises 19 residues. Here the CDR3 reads CASSQEASGSEGVTDTQYF. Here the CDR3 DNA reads TGCGCCAGCAGCCAAGAGGCCAGCGGGAGTGAGGGGGTCACAGATACGCAGTATTTT.

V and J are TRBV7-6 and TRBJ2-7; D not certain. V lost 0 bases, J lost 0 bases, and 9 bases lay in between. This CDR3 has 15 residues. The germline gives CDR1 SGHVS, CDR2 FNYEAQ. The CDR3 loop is CASSLAPISSYEQYF. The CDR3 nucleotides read TGTGCCAGCAGCTTAGCGCCCATAAGCTCCTACGAGCAGTACTTC.

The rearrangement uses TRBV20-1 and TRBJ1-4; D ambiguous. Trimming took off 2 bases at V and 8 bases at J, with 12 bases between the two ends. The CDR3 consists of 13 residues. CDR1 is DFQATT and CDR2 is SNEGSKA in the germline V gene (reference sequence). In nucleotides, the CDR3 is TGCAGTGCTAGATTAGGGCTCCGGGAAAAACTGTTTTTT. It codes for CSARLGLREKLFF.

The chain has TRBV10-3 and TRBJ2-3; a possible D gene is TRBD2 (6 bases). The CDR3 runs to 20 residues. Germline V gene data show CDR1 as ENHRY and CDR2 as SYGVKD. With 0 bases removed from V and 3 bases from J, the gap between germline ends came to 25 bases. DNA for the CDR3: TGTGCCATCAGTGAGTCCGGACTGGGCGGGACGTCCTGGAGTACAGATACGCAGTATTTT. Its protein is CAISESGLGGTSWSTDTQYF.

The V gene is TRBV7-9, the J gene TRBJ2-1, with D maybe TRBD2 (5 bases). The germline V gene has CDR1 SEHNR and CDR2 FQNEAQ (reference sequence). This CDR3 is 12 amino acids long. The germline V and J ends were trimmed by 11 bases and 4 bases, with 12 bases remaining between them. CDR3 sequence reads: CALAPKYNEQFF. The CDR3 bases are TGTGCCTTAGCGCCGAAGTACAATGAGCAGTTCTTC.

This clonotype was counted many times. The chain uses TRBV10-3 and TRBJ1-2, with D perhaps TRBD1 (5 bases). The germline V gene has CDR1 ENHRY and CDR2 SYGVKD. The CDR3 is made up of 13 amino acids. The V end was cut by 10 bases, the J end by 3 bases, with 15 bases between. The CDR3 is CATKGFDDYGYTF. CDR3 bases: TGTGCCACCAAGGGGTTTGATGACTATGGCTACACCTTC.

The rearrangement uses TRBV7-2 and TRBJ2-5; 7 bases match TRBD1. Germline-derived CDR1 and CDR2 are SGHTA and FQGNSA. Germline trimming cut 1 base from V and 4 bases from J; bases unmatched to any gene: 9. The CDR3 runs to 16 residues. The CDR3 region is CASSLEWTGYVETQYF. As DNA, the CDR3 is TGTGCCAGCAGCTTAGAGTGGACAGGATATGTAGAGACCCAGTACTTC. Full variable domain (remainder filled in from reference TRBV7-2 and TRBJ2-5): GAGVSQSPSNKVTEKGKDVELRCDPISGHTALYWYRQSLGQGLEFLIYFQGNSAPDKSGLPSDRFSAERTGGSVSTLTIQRTQQEDSAVYLCASSLEWTGYVETQYFGPGTRLLVL.

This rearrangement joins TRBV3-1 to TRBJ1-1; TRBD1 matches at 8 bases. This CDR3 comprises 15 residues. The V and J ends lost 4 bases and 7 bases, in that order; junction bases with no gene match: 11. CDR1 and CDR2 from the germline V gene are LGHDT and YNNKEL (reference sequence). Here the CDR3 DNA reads TGTGCCAGCAGCCCGATGGACAGGGAAAAAGGTGAAGCTTTCTTT. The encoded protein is CASSPMDREKGEAFF.